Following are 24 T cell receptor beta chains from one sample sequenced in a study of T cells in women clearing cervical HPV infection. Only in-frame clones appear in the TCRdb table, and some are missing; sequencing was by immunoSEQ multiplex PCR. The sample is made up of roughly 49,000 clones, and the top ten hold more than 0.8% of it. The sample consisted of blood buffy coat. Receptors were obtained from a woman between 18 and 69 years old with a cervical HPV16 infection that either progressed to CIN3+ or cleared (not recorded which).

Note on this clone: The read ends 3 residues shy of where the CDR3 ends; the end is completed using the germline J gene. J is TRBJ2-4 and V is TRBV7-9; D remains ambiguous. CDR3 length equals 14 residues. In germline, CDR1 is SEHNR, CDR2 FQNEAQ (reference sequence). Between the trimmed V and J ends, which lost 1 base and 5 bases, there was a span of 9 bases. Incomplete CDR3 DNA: TGTGCCAGCAGCTTAGAGAAGGCGGAAAACATT. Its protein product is CASSLEKAENI. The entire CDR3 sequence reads CASSLEKAENIQYF.

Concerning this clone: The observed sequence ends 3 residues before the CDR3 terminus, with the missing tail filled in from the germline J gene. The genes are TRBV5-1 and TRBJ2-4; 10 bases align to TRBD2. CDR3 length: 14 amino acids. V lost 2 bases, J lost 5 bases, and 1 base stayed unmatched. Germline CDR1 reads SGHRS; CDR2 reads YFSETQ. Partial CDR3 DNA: TGCGCCAGCAGCTTAAGCGGGGGGGAAAACATT. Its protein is CASSLSGGENI. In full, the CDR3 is CASSLSGGENIQYF.

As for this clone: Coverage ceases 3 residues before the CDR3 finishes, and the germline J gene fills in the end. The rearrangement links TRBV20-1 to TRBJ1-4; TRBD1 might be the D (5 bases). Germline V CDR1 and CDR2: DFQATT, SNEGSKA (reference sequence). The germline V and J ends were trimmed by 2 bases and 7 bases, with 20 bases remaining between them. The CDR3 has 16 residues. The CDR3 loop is CSARYPGGVGGEKLFF. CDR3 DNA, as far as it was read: TGCAGTGCTAGATACCCCGGGGGGGTTGGGGGTGAAAAA.

The CDR3 sequence: CAVGGRSPYGYTF. The DNA read from the CDR3 is TGTGCCGTCGGGGGAAGGTCCCCCTATGGC. This rearrangement joins TRBV19 to TRBJ1-2; D is perhaps TRBD1 (5 bases). The read ends 3 residues before the CDR3 terminus; that terminus is restored from the germline J gene. The CDR3 spans 13 residues. Trimming cost V 11 bases and J 4 bases, with 17 bases left between them. Germline V gene data show CDR1 as LNHDA and CDR2 as SQIVND (reference sequence).

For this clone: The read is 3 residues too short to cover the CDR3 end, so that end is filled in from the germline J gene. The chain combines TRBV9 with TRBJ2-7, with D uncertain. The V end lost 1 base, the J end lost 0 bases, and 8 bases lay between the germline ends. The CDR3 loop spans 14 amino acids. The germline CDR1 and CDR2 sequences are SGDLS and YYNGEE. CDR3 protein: CASSVSPSSYEQYF. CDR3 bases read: TGTGCCAGCAGCGTAAGCCCGTCCTCCTACGAG.

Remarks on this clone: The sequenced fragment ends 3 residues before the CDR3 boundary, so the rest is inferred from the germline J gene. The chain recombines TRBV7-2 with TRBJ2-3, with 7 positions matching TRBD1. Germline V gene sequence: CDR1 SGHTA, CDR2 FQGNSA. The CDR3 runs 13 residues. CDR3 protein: CASSSRGNQPQYF. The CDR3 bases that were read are TGTGCCAGCAGCTCCAGGGGGAATCAGCCG.

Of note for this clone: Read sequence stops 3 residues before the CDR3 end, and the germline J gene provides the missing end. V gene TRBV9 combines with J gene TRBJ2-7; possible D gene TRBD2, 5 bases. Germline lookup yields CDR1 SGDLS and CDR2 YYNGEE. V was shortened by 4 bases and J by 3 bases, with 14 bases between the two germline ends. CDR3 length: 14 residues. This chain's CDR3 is CASSFRGSFYEQYF. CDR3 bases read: TGTGCCAGCAGCTTTCGAGGGTCCTTCTACGAG. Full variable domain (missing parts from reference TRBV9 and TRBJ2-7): DSGVTQTPKHLITATGQRVTLRCSPRSGDLSVYWYQQSLDQGLQFLIQYYNGEERAKGNILERFSAQQFPDLHSELNLSSLELGDSALYFCASSFRGSFYEQYFGPGTRLTVT.

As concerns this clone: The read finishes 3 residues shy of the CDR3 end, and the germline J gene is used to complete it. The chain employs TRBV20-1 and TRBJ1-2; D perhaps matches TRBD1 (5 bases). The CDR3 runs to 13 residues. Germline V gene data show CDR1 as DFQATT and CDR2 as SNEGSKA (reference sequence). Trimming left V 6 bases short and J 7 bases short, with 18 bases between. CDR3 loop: CSALLTTGGGYTF. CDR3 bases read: TGCAGTGCGCTTCTTACGACCGGGGGTGGC.

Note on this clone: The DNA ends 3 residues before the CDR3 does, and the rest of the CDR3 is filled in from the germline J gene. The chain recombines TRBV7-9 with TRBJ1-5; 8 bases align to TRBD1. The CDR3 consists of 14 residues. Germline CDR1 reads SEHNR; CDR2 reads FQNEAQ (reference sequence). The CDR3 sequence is CASSSDRGLDPQHF. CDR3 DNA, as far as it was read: TGTGCCAGCAGCTCCGACAGGGGTCTTGACCCC.

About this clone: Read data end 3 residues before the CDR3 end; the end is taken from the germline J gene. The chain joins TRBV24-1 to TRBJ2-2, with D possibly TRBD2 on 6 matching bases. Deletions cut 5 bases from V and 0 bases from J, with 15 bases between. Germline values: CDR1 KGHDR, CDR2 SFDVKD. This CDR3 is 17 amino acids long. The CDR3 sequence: CATSGGPGLPNTGELFF. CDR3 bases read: TGTGCCACCAGTGGAGGCCCGGGACTTCCGAACACCGGGGAG.

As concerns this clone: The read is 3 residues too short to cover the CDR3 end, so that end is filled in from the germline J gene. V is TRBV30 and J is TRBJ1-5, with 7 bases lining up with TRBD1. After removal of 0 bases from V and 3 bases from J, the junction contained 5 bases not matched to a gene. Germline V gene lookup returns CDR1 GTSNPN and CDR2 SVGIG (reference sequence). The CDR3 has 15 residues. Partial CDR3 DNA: TGTGCCTGGAGTGTACGACAGGGAAACAATCAGCCC. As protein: CAWSVRQGNNQP. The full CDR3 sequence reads CAWSVRQGNNQPQHF.

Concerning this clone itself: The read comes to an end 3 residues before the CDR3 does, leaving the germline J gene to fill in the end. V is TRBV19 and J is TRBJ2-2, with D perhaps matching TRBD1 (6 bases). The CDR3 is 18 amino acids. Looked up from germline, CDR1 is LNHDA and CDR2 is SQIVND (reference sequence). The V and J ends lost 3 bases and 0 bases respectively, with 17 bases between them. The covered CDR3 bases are TGTGCCAGTAGTATGGGACAAGCACTCGTCGCGAACACCGGGGAG. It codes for CASSMGQALVANTGE. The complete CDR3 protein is CASSMGQALVANTGELFF.

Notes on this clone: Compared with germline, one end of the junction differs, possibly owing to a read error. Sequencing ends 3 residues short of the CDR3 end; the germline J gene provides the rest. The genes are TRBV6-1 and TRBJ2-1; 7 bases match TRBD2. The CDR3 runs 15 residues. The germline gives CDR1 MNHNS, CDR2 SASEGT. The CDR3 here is CASREGLGIVNEQFF. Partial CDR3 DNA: TGTGCCAGCAGGGAAGGACTAGGAATCGTCAATGAG.

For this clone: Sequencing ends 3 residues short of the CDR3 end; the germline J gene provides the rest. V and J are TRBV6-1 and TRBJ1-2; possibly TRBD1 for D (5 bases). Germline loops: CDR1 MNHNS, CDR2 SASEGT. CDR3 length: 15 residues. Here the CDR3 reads CASSEPGLAGGTYTF. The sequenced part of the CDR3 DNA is TGTGCCAGCAGTGAACCAGGACTAGCGGGGGGTACC.

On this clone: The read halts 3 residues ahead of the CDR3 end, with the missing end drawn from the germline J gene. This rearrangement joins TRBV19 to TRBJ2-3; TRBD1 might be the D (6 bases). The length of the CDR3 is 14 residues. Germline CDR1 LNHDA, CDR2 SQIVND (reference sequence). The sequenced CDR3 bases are TGTGCCAGTAGCCTAGGGGACAATAATCAGCCG. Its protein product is CASSLGDNNQP. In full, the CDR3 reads CASSLGDNNQPQYF.

CDR3 region: CASAGGGTEAFF. The DNA read from the CDR3 is TGTGCCAGCGCGGGCGGAGGCACTGAA. The chain combines TRBV14 with TRBJ1-1, with D hard to call. The read terminates 3 residues before the CDR3 end, so the remaining end is supplied by the germline J gene. The ends were cut back, 8 bases at V and 4 bases at J, with 11 bases in the middle. This CDR3 contains 12 residues. Germline lookup yields CDR1 SGHDN and CDR2 FVKESK.

CDR3 DNA, as far as it was read: TGCGCCAGCAGCCCCGGACAGGGAGCAACCGAAAAA. Protein sequence: CASSPGQGATEK. The whole CDR3 reads CASSPGQGATEKLFF. The chain is built from TRBV5-1 and TRBJ1-4; 8 nucleotides align to TRBD1. From the germline J gene comes the end of the CDR3, since the read stops 3 residues before it. The germline CDR1 and CDR2 sequences are SGHRS and YFSETQ. This CDR3 has 15 residues. V shed 4 bases and J 8 bases; nucleotides not matched to a gene: 10.

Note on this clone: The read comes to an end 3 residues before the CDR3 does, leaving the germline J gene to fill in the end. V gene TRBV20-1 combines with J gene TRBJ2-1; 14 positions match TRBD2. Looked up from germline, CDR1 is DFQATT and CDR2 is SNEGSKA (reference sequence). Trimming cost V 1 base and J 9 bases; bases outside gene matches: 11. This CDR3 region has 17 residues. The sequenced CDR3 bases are TGCAGTGCTAGAGTGTTGACTAGCGGGGGGGTATCGGTTGAG. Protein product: CSARVLTSGGVSVE. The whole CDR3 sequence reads CSARVLTSGGVSVEQFF.

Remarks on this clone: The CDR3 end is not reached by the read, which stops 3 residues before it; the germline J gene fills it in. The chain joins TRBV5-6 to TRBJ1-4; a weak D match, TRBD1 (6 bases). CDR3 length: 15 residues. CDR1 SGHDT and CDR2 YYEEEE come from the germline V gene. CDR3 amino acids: CASSVGGGRVGPLFF. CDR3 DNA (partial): TGTGCCAGCAGCGTTGGGGGGGGCAGGGTTGGACCA.

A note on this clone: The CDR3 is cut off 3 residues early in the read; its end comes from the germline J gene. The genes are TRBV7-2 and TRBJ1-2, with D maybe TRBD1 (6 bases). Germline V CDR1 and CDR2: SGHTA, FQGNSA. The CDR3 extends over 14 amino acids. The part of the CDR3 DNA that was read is TGTGCCAGCAGCTTAACCGGGCAGGGGAAAGGC. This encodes CASSLTGQGKG. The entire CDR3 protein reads CASSLTGQGKGYTF.

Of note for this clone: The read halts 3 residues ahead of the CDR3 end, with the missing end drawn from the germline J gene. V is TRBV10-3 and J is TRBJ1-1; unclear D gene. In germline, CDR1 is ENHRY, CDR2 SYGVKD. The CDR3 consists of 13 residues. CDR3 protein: CAISEEAGTEAFF. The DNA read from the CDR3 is TGTGCCATCAGTGAGGAAGCGGGAACCGAA.

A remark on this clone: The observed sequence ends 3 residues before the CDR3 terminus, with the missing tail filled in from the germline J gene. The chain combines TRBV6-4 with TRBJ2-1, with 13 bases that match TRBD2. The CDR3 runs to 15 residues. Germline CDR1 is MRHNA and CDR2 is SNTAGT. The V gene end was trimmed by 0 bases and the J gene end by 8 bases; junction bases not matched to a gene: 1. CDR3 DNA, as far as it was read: TGTGCCAGCAGTGACTCGACTAGCGGGGGGCATGAG. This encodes CASSDSTSGGHE. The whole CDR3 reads CASSDSTSGGHEQFF.

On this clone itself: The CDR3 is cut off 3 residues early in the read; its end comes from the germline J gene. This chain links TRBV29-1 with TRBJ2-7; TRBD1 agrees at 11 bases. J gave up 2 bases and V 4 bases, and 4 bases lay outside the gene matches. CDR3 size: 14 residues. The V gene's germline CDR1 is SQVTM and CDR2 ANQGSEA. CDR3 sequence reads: CSVGGQGGPYEQYF. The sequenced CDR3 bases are TGCAGCGTTGGGGGACAGGGGGGGCCCTACGAG.

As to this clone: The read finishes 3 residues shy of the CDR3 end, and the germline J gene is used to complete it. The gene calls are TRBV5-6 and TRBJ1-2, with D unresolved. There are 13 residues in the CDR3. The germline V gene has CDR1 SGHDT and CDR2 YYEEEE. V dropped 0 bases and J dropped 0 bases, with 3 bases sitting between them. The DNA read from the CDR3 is TGTGCCAGCAGCTTGGACACTAACTATGGC. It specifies CASSLDTNYG. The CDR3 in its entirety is CASSLDTNYGYTF.